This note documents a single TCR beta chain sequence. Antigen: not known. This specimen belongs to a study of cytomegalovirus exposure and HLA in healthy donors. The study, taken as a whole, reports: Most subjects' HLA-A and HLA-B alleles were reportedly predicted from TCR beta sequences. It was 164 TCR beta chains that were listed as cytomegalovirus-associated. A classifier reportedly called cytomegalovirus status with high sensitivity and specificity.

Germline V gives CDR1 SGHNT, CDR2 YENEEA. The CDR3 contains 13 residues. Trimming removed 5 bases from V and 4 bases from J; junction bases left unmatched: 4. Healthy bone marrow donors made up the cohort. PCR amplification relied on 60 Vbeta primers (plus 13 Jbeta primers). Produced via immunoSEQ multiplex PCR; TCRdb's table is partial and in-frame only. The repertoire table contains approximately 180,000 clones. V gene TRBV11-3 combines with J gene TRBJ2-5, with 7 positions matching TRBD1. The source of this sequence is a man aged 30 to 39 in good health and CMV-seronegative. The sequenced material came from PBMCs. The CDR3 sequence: CASSRGGTETQYF. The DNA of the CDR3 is TGTGCCAGCAGCCGAGGGGGCACAGAGACCCAGTACTTC.